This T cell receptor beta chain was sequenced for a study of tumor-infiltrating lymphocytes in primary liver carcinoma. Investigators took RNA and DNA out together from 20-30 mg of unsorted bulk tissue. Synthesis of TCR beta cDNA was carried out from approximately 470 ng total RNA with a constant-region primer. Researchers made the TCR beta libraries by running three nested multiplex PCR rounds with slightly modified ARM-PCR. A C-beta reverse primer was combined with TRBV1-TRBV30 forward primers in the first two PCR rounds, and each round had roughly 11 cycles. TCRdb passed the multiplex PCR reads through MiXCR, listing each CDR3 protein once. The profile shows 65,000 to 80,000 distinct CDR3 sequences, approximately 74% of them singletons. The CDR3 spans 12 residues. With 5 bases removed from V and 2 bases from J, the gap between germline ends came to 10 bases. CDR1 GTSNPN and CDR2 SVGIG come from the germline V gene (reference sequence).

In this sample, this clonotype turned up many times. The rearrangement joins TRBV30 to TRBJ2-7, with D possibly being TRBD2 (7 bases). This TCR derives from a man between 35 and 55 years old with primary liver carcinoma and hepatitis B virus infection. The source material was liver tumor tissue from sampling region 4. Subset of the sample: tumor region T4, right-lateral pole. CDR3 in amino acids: CAWGGGAYEQYF. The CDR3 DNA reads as TGTGCCTGGGGAGGGGGGGCCTACGAGCAGTACTTC.